This T cell receptor beta chain came from a study of shared clonotypes between healthy human individuals. Using immunoSEQ multiplex PCR, the repertoire was profiled, and TCRdb retains in-frame clones only, with some absent. Of some 2.1 million clones listed, 93% were seen once; the top ten hold less than 2%. The naive CD8 population came from CD45RO-negative cells selected for CCR7, without terminally differentiated effector memory CD45RA+ cells. The clonotype originates from a man aged 18 to 29 in good health. Some clones in this sample may be carry-over from other donors' samples. The sequenced sample was naive CD8+ T cells from PBMCs.

CDR3 residues: CASSIESGRVNRRGEQFF. The CDR3 region has the DNA TGTGCCAGTAGTATAGAGAGCGGCAGGGTAAATCGGAGGGGTGAGCAGTTCTTC. The V call is TRBV19, the J call TRBJ2-1, with D tentatively TRBD2 (6 bases). The CDR3 is 18 amino acids. Trimming removed 0 bases at V and 9 bases at J, with 24 bases between. The germline V gene has CDR1 LNHDA and CDR2 SQIVND (reference sequence).